The present T cell receptor beta chain was sequenced within a study of blood T cell repertoires in COVID-19. The overall study: In each case, the material was cDNA or gDNA derived from T cells, B-cell-depleted T cells, or PBMCs.

Original data processing: For nucleated cells, counts were estimated from reference gene primer amplification. Repertoires were generated with immunoSEQ multiplex PCR, while TCRdb's copy carries only in-frame clones and drops some. The D gene and trimming were derived from the DNA, and the V and J assignments and clone size from that table. This sample yields 400,000 or so clones, of which roughly 90% are seen a single time; 0.8% to 0.85% belongs to the top ten. V was clipped by 3 bases and J by 0 bases, with 12 bases between them. CDR3 length: 16 residues. Germline-derived CDR1 and CDR2 are MRHNA and SNTAGT. A Seattle source enrolled patients during active infection and followed them longitudinally.

The clonotype comes from a man aged 18 to 29 with COVID-19, enrolled during active disease. The sequenced sample was peripheral blood. V usage is TRBV6-4 and J usage is TRBJ1-5, with a tentative D call TRBD1 (6 bases). The CDR3 reads CASSEPRTDSNQPQHF. The DNA for the CDR3 is TGTGCCAGCAGTGAACCTAGGACAGATAGCAATCAGCCCCAGCATTTT.